Listed below are T cell receptor beta chains from one sample, sequenced in a study of T cells in Graves' hyperthyroidism and ophthalmopathy. TCRdb reprocessed the multiplex PCR reads with MiXCR, giving one entry per CDR3 protein. In the table there are approximately 630,000 distinct CDR3 sequences, 15% to 20% of which are singletons. Input material: blood. These receptors were collected from a woman in her 30s with Graves' hyperthyroidism. Both conserved end residues are part of each CDR3. D genes are given only for firm matches. Where a row states a size, it is once, few, many or the class of an expanded clone; other rows omit it.

d_call	clone_size	v_call	j_call	cdr3_aa	cdr3_nt
TRBD1	NA	TRBV7-2	TRBJ2-1	CASTTGTASTTRIPYEQFF	TGTGCCAGCACCACCGGGACAGCCTCGACTACCCGCATCCCTTATGAGCAGTTCTTC
NA	NA	TRBV7-9	TRBJ1-1	CANSLEIRAAEAFF	TGTGCCAACAGCTTAGAAATCAGGGCCGCTGAAGCTTTCTTT
TRBD2	many	TRBV20-1	TRBJ2-7	CSASHGGRGLYEQYF	TGCAGTGCTAGTCACGGCGGGAGGGGACTCTACGAGCAGTACTTC
NA	NA	TRBV24-1	TRBJ2-3	CATSDSADTQYF	TGTGCCACCAGTGATTCGGCAGATACGCAGTATTTT
NA	NA	TRBV7-9	TRBJ1-1	CPSSLGRRFTEAFF	TGTCCCAGCAGCTTAGGCCGGAGGTTCACTGAAGCTTTCTTT
TRBD1	NA	TRBV6-2/TRBV6-3	TRBJ1-1	CASYRGKNTEAFF	TGTGCCAGCTACAGGGGAAAGAACACTGAAGCTTTCTTT
NA	many	TRBV27	TRBJ1-1	CASSLSRVMNTEAFF	TGTGCCAGCAGTTTATCGAGGGTTATGAACACTGAAGCTTTCTTT
NA	few	TRBV7-9	TRBJ1-6	CASSLGGRENSPLHF	TGTGCCAGCAGCTTAGGGGGGCGTGAGAATTCACCCCTCCACTTT
TRBD2	few	TRBV11-2	TRBJ2-1	CASSQTSGSDNEQFF	TGCGCCAGCAGCCAAACTAGCGGGAGCGACAATGAGCAGTTCTTC
TRBD1	many	TRBV6-1	TRBJ2-7	CASRQTGTGVNYEQYF	TGTGCCAGCAGGCAAACCGGGACAGGGGTAAACTACGAGCAGTACTTC
TRBD2	few	TRBV4-2	TRBJ2-7	CASTQDLTSGTYEQYF	TGTGCCAGCACCCAAGATCTAACTAGCGGAACCTACGAGCAGTACTTC
NA	NA	TRBV24-1	TRBJ2-2	CAIAPQGSGELFF	TGTGCCATCGCACCCCAGGGATCCGGGGAGCTGTTTTTT
NA	many	TRBV11-3	TRBJ1-1	CASSYQERSTEAFF	TGTGCCAGCAGCTACCAAGAAAGGAGCACTGAAGCTTTCTTT
NA	many	TRBV7-8	TRBJ2-1	CASSLGTVNEQFF	TGTGCCAGCAGCCTGGGGACTGTCAATGAGCAGTTCTTC
TRBD1	few	TRBV30	TRBJ1-1	CAWRKRGGAEAFF	TGTGCCTGGAGGAAACGAGGGGGCGCTGAAGCTTTCTTT
NA	many	TRBV7-2	TRBJ1-1	CASSWTVNTEAFF	TGTGCCAGCAGCTGGACAGTGAACACTGAAGCTTTCTTT
TRBD2	many	TRBV27	TRBJ2-1	CASSAGLARDISYNEQFF	TGTGCCAGCAGTGCGGGACTAGCGCGAGACATCTCCTACAATGAGCAGTTCTTC
NA	many	TRBV20-1	TRBJ2-5	CSASPHRAQETQYF	TGCAGTGCTAGCCCCCATCGGGCCCAAGAGACCCAGTACTTC
TRBD2	many	TRBV7-2	TRBJ2-1	CASSYPTSGHRSSYNEQFF	TGTGCCAGCAGTTATCCGACTAGCGGTCACCGTAGCTCCTACAATGAGCAGTTCTTC
NA	many	TRBV20-1	TRBJ2-7	CSAGMGRIYEQYF	TGCAGTGCTGGCATGGGGCGGATCTACGAGCAGTACTTC
TRBD1	few	TRBV7-3	TRBJ2-6	CASSLRTGAGANVLTF	TGTGCCAGCAGCTTAAGAACAGGGGCTGGGGCCAACGTCCTGACTTTC
TRBD2	NA	TRBV9	TRBJ2-3	CASSPGTTITDTQYF	TGTGCCAGCAGCCCCGGGACTACTATCACAGATACGCAGTATTTT
TRBD1	many	TRBV28	TRBJ1-1	CASSPWTGRNTEAFF	TGTGCCAGCAGTCCGTGGACAGGGCGGAACACTGAAGCTTTCTTT